This T cell receptor (beta chain) was recovered during a study of human T cells and chemical hapten exposure. About the research overall: Patients were mainly female, each with alopecia areata, totalis or universalis. Findings and limits, study-wide: No shift was seen in TCRs above 1 in 1000 frequency with DPC sensitization.

The time point: pre-sensitization, week 0. Documented treatment: therapeutic diphenylcyclopropenone sensitization with weekly scalp DPC. TCRdb ran MiXCR on the RACE reads and lists one entry per CDR3 protein. The sample contains under 110,000 distinct CDR3 sequences, 9.5% to 15% of which appear only once. Germline CDR1 and CDR2: KGHDR and SFDVKD. The CDR3 has 13 residues. Trimming removed 9 bases from V and 3 bases from J, with 14 bases in between. This clonotype came up a few times. Its antigen is not known. The clonotype originates from a woman in her 50s with alopecia areata. Some clones in this sample may be carry-over from other donors' samples. The rearrangement uses TRBV24-1 and TRBJ2-7, with D possibly being TRBD2 (5 bases). The sample in question was whole blood, obtained in connection with sensitization to the hapten diphenylcyclopropenone (DPC). In DNA, the CDR3 is TGTGCCACCCGCGCGGGTCCCCTCTACGAGCAGTACTTC. Encoded protein: CATRAGPLYEQYF.